This note documents a single TCR beta chain sequence. This CDR3 contains 14 residues. The V gene lost 3 bases and the J gene lost 4 bases, with 12 bases spanning the gap. Germline loops: CDR1 MNHNS, CDR2 SASEGT. This sample was included in a study of long-term antiretroviral therapy in people with HIV. It was version v3.0 of the immunoSEQ assay that was run at survey level. Measured with immunoSEQ multiplex PCR; TCRdb has only the in-frame clones, and not every one. The sample contains over 25,000 clones, roughly 92% of which appear only once. The clonotype originates from a man aged 35-49 years with HIV. The rearrangement joins TRBV6-1 to TRBJ1-1; D is ambiguous. The input for sequencing was unsorted PBMCs, taken 6.2 years after starting antiretroviral therapy. CDR3 nucleotide sequence: TGTGCCAGCAGTGATTCTCGGCCGGGCACTGAAGCTTTCTTT. As protein: CASSDSRPGTEAFF.